Listed here are 6 T cell receptor beta chains from one sample, sequenced in a study of blood T cell repertoires in COVID-19. Here immunoSEQ multiplex PCR was the method, and the copy in TCRdb shows in-frame clones only, minus some. Of around 170,000 clones listed, around 86% were seen once; the top ten hold around 8.6%. Sequenced sample: peripheral blood. All receptors come from a man in his fifties or sixties with active or convalescent COVID-19.

This clone has only a few counts. The rearrangement links TRBV10-2 to TRBJ2-5; unclear D gene. V was cut by 3 bases and J by 7 bases, with 15 bases left in between. The CDR3 has 14 amino acids. CDR1 and CDR2 (germline): WSHSY, SAAADI. CDR3 region: CASSDPASPGTQYF. DNA of the CDR3: TGCGCCAGCAGTGATCCCGCATCCCCGGGGACCCAGTACTTC.

The chain uses TRBV7-9 and TRBJ2-3, with D hard to call. Germline V gene lookup returns CDR1 SEHNR and CDR2 FQNEAQ (reference sequence). The CDR3 totals 16 residues. Trimming pared 1 base from V and 2 bases from J, leaving 13 bases between. CDR3 sequence: CASSLGHPKNTDTQYF. CDR3 bases: TGTGCCAGCAGCTTAGGACACCCGAAAAACACAGATACGCAGTATTTT.

V and J are TRBV3-1 (or the pseudogene TRBV3-2) and TRBJ1-1, with no clear D. CDR1 is LGHDT, CDR2 YNNKEL, per germline (reference sequence). V gave up 0 bases and J gave up 2 bases, with 13 bases separating them. CDR3 length: 16 amino acids. In DNA form, the CDR3 reads TGTGCCAGCAGCCAAGACCTAGACGCGGGTAACACTGAAGCTTTCTTT. This codes for CASSQDLDAGNTEAFF.

This clone was seen just once. V and J are TRBV2 and TRBJ2-1; 7 nucleotides match TRBD2. CDR1 and CDR2 (germline): SNHLY, FYNNEI. The CDR3 contains 15 residues. The trim removed 4 bases at V and 7 bases at J, leaving 10 bases unmatched. The CDR3: CASSAGRGTGNEQFF. The CDR3 nucleotides read TGTGCCAGCAGTGCAGGGCGGGGGACGGGTAATGAGCAGTTCTTC.

J is TRBJ2-1 and V is TRBV10-3; a possible D gene is TRBD1 (5 bases). The CDR3 is made up of 14 amino acids. Germline CDR1 reads ENHRY; CDR2 reads SYGVKD. V was pared by 0 bases and J by 5 bases, with 8 bases between. The CDR3 region is CAISESSGNNEQFF. In DNA, the CDR3 is TGTGCCATCAGTGAGTCGTCAGGGAACAATGAGCAGTTCTTC.

The chain links TRBV28 to TRBJ2-5; 9 bases line up with TRBD2. V was pared by 6 bases and J by 1 base, with 6 bases of the junction left unmatched. The V gene's germline CDR1 is MDHEN and CDR2 SYDVKM. CDR3 length equals 15 residues. CDR3 sequence: CASRGGSGGQETQYF. The DNA of the CDR3 is TGTGCCAGCAGGGGAGGTAGCGGGGGCCAAGAGACCCAGTACTTC.